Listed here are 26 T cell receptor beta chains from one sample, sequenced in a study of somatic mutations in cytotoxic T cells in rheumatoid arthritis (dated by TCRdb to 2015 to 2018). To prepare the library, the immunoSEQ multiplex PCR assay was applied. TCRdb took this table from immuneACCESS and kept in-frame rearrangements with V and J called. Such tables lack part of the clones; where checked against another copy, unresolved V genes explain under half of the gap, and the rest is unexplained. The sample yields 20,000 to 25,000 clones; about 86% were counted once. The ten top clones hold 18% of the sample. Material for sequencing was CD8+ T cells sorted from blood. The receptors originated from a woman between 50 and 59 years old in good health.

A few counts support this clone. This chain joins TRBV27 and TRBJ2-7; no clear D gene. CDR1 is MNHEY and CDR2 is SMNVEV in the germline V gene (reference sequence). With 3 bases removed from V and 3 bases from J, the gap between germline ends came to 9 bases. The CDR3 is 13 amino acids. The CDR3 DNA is TGTGCCAGCAGTTTCGGACCGATCTACGAGCAGTACTTC. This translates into CASSFGPIYEQYF.

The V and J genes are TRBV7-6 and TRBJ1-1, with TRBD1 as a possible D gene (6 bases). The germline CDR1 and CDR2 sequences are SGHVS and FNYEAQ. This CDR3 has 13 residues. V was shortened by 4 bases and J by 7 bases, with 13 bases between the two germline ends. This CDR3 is CASSSDRRHEAFF. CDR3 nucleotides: TGTGCCAGCAGCTCAGACAGGAGACATGAAGCTTTCTTT.

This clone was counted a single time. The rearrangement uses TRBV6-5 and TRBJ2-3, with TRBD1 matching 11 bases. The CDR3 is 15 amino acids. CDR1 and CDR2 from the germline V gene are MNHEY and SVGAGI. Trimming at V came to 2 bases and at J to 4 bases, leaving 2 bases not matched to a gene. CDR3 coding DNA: TGTGCCAGCAGTTACGGGACAGGGGGGTCAGATACGCAGTATTTT. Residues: CASSYGTGGSDTQYF.

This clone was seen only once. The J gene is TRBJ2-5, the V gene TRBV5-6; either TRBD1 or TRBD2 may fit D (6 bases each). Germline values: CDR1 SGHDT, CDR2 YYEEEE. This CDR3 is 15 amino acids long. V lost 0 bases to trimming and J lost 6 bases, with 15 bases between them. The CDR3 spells CASSLAWGAEKTQYF. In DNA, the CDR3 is TGTGCCAGCAGCTTGGCCTGGGGGGCCGAAAAGACCCAGTACTTC.

The CDR3 bases are TGTGCCAGCAGCTATCAGGTGCAAGGCTCCTACGAGCAGTACTTC. It is translated as CASSYQVQGSYEQYF. The V call is TRBV11-2, the J call TRBJ2-7; no clear D gene. The CDR3 sequence is 15 residues long. V lost 4 bases and J lost 0, with 13 bases in between. Germline V gives CDR1 SGHAT, CDR2 FQNNGV.

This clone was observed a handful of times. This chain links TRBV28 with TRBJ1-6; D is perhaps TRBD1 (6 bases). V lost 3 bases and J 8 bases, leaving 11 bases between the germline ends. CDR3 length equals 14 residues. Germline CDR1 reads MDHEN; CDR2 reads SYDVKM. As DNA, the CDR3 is TGTGCCAGCAGTTTCCCTCCAGGGGATTCACCCCTCCACTTT. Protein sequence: CASSFPPGDSPLHF.

The CDR3 is CASSLGGVPIDGYTF. In DNA form, the CDR3 reads TGTGCCAGCAGCTTAGGCGGGGTGCCCATAGATGGCTACACCTTC. This chain uses TRBV7-6 with TRBJ1-2; D is uncertain. The V and J ends lost 1 base and 6 bases respectively, with 15 bases between them. The CDR3 contains 15 residues. Germline V gives CDR1 SGHVS, CDR2 FNYEAQ.

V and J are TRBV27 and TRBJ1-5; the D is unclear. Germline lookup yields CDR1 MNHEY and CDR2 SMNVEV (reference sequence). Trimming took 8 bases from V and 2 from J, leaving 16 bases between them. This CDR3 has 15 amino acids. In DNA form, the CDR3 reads TGTGCCAGCTCCCTGGGAGGGAGCGGCAATCAGCCCCAGCATTTT. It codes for CASSLGGSGNQPQHF.

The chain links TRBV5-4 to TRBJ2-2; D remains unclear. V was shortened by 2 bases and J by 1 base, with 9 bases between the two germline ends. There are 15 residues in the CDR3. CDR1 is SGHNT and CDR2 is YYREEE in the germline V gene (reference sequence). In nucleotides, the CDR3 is TGTGCCAGCAGCTTTTCGGCCGGGAACACCGGGGAGCTGTTTTTT. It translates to CASSFSAGNTGELFF.

This chain's CDR3 is CASSLRTSGGTDTQYF. The CDR3 nucleotides read TGTGCCAGCAGCTTAAGGACTAGCGGGGGCACAGATACGCAGTATTTT. This chain joins TRBV7-2 and TRBJ2-3, with TRBD2 matching over 12 bases. The V segment lost 2 bases and the J segment 1 base; nucleotides outside the gene matches: 1. The length of the CDR3 is 16 residues. Germline-derived CDR1 and CDR2 are SGHTA and FQGNSA.

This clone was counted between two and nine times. CDR3 region: CASSLQGNSPLHF. The CDR3, as DNA: TGTGCCAGTAGTTTACAGGGTAATTCACCCCTCCACTTT. This chain connects TRBV19 to TRBJ1-6, with D possibly being TRBD1 (6 bases). Germline V gives CDR1 LNHDA, CDR2 SQIVND (reference sequence). V was cut by 5 bases and J by 6 bases, with 8 bases left in between. CDR3 length: 13 amino acids.

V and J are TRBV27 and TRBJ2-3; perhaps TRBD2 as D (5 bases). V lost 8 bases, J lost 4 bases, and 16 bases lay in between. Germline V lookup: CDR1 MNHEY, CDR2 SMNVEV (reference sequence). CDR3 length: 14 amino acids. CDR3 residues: CASHTSYGADTQYF. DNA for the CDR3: TGTGCCAGCCATACCTCATACGGGGCAGATACGCAGTATTTT.

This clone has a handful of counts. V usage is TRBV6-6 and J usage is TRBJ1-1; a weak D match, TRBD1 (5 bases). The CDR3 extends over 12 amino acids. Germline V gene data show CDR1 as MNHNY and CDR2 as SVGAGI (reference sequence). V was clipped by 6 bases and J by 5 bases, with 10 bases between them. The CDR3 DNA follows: TGTGCCAGCAGAGTCGAGGGGACTGAAGCTTTCTTT. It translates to CASRVEGTEAFF.

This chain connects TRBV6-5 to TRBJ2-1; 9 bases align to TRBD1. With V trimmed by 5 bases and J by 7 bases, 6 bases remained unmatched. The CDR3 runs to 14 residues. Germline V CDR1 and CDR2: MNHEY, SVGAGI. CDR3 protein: CASSTGTGRNEQFF. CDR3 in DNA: TGTGCCAGCAGTACCGGGACAGGGAGGAATGAGCAGTTCTTC.

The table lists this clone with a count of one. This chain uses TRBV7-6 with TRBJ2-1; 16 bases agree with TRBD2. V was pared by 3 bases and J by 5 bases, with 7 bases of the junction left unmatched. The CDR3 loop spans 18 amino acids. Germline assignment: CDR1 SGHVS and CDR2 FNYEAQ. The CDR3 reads CASSLRGLAGGGDNEQFF. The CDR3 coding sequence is TGTGCCAGCAGCTTGCGGGGACTAGCGGGGGGGGGCGACAATGAGCAGTTCTTC.

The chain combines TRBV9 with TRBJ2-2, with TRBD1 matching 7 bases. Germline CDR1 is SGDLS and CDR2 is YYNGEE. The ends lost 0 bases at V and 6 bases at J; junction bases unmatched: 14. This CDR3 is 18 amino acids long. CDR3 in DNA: TGTGCCAGCAGCGTAGCTCAGGGGGATGTGATAGTCCCCGGGGAGCTGTTTTTT. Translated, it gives CASSVAQGDVIVPGELFF.

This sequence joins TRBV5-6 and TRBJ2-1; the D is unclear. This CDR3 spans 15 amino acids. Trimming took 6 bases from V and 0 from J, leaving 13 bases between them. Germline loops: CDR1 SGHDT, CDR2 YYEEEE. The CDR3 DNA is TGTGCCAGCACCGCGGAGCTTAGCTCCTACAATGAGCAGTTCTTC. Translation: CASTAELSSYNEQFF.

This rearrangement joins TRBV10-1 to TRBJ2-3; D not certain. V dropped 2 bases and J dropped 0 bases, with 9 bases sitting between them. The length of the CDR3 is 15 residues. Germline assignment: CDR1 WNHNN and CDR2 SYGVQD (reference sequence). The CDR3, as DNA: TGCGCCAGCAGTGAGGAGTCCTCTAGCACAGATACGCAGTATTTT. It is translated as CASSEESSSTDTQYF.

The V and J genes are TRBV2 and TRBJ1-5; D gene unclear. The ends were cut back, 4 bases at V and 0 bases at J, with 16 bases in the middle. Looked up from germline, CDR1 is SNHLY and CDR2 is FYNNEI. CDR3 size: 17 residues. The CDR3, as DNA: TGTGCCAGCAGTGTTCCGTCGGCAGTTTATAGCAATCAGCCCCAGCATTTT. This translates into CASSVPSAVYSNQPQHF.

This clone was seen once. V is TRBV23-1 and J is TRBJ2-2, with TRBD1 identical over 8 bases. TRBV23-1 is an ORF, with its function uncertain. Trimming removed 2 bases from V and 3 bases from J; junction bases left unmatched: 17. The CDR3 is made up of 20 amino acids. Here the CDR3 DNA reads TGCGCCAGCAGTCAAGGCTCGGTCCAGGGGGCTGGTGGGTACACCGGGGAGCTGTTTTTT. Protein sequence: CASSQGSVQGAGGYTGELFF.

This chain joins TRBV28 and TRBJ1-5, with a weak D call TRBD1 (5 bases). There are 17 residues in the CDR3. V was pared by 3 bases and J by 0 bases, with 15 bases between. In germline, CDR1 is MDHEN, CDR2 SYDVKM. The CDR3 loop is CASSFSPRQYSNQPQHF. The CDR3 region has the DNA TGTGCCAGCAGTTTCTCCCCGCGACAGTATAGCAATCAGCCCCAGCATTTT.

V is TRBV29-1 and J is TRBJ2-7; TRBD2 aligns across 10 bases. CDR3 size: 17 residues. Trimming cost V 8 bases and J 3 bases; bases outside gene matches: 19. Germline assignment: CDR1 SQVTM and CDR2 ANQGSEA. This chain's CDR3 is CSPWGLARSEQYYEQYF. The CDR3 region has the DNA TGCAGCCCCTGGGGACTAGCGAGGTCCGAACAATACTACGAGCAGTACTTC.

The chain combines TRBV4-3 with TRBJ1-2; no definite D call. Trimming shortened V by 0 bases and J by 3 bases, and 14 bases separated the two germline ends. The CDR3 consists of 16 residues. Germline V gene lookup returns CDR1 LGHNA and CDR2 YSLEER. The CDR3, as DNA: TGCGCCAGCAGCCAAGATTACTTGCGGATAGACTATGGCTACACCTTC. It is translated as CASSQDYLRIDYGYTF.

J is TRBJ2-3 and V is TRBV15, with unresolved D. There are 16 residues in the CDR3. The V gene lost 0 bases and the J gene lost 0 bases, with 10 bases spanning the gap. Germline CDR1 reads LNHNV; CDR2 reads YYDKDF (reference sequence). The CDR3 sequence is CATSRDLPDSTDTQYF. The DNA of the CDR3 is TGTGCCACCAGCAGAGATCTGCCGGACAGCACAGATACGCAGTATTTT.

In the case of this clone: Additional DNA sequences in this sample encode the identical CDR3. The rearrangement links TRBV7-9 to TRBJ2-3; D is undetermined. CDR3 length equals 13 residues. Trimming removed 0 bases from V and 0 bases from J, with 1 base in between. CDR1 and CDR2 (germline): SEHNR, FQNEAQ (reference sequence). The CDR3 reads CASSLASTDTQYF. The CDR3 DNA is TGTGCCAGCAGCTTAGCCAGCACAGATACGCAGTATTTT.

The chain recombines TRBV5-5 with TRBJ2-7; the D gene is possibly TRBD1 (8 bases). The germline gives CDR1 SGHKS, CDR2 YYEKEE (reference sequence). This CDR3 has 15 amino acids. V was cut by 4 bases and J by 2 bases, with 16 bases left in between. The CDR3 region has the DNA TGTGCCAGCAGCCTAAACAGGGGGGGGCCCTACGAGCAGTACTTC. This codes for CASSLNRGGPYEQYF. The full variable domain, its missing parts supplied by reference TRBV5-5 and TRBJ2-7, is DAGVTQSPTHLIKTRGQQVTLRCSPISGHKSVSWYQQVLGQGPQFIFQYYEKEERGRGNFPDRFSARQFPNYSSELNVNALLLGDSALYLCASSLNRGGPYEQYFGPGTRLTVT.